The 20 T cell receptor beta chains given below trace back to one sample, sequenced in a study of resident and recirculating memory T cells in vitiligo. Some clones are missing from TCRdb's copy, which holds only in-frame ones; the method was immunoSEQ multiplex PCR. The sample yields roughly 76,000 clones, roughly nine tenths seen once. The sequenced sample was blood. All receptors come from a male donor with vitiligo.

The chain carries TRBV18 and TRBJ2-7; 10 bases are a match to TRBD2. Trimming removed 5 bases from V and 1 base from J; junction bases left unmatched: 17. Germline CDR1 KGHSH, CDR2 LQKENI. The CDR3 is 19 residues long. CDR3 sequence: CASSKGLKGSSGGSYEQYF. In DNA form, the CDR3 reads TGTGCCAGCTCAAAAGGGCTAAAAGGTTCTAGCGGGGGATCCTACGAGCAGTACTTC.

V usage is TRBV13 and J usage is TRBJ2-7; 8 bases are shared with TRBD1. The CDR3 has 15 amino acids. J lost 3 bases, V lost 4 bases, and 8 bases had no gene match. CDR1 is PRHDT, CDR2 FYEKMQ, per germline (reference sequence). The CDR3 coding sequence is TGTGCCAGCAGCTCCCCGGACAGGGTAATCTACGAGCAGTACTTC. This translates into CASSSPDRVIYEQYF. Complete variable domain (other parts from reference TRBV13 and TRBJ2-7): AAGVIQSPRHLIKEKRETATLKCYPIPRHDTVYWYQQGPGQDPQFLISFYEKMQSDKGSIPDRFSAQQFSDYHSELNMSSLELGDSALYFCASSSPDRVIYEQYFGPGTRLTVT.

The chain couples TRBV2 to TRBJ1-2; 8 positions agree with TRBD1. After removal of 9 bases from V and 6 bases from J, the junction contained 12 bases not matched to a gene. The CDR3 totals 14 residues. Germline CDR1 is SNHLY and CDR2 is FYNNEI. In DNA, the CDR3 is TGTGCCAGGGGGGGAGACAGGGGAACTAATGGCTACACCTTC. Translated, it gives CARGGDRGTNGYTF.

This chain connects TRBV27 to TRBJ1-5; 8 bases line up with TRBD1. The CDR3 loop spans 16 amino acids. V was clipped by 1 base and J by 3 bases; unmatched bases: 5. Per germline, CDR1 MNHEY and CDR2 SMNVEV (reference sequence). DNA of the CDR3: TGTGCCAGCAGTTTATTGGCAGGGGGCCTCAATCAGCCCCAGCATTTT. Translating it yields CASSLLAGGLNQPQHF.

The chain recombines TRBV9 with TRBJ2-3; the match to TRBD1 covers 9 bases. Trimming cost V 3 bases and J 4 bases; bases outside gene matches: 0. The CDR3 contains 13 residues. The germline CDR1 and CDR2 sequences are SGDLS and YYNGEE. The CDR3 spells CASSGTGADTQYF. In nucleotides, the CDR3 is TGTGCCAGCAGCGGGACAGGGGCAGATACGCAGTATTTT.

The chain is built from TRBV7-2 and TRBJ2-3; the match to TRBD2 covers 10 bases. From germline, CDR1 is SGHTA and CDR2 FQGNSA. V gave up 3 bases and J gave up 4 bases; unmatched junction bases: 10. CDR3 length equals 17 residues. CDR3 loop: CASSLSGGVEFADTQYF. The CDR3 region has the DNA TGTGCCAGCAGCTTGAGCGGGGGGGTGGAATTTGCAGATACGCAGTATTTT.

The count of this clone is one. V is TRBV29-1 and J is TRBJ2-1; 8 positions match TRBD1. The CDR3 contains 13 residues. Germline V gene sequence: CDR1 SQVTM, CDR2 ANQGSEA. J gave up 6 bases and V 2 bases, and 3 bases lay outside the gene matches. Written as DNA, the CDR3 is TGCAGCGTTGAATGGACAGGGATCAATGAGCAGTTCTTC. Translating gives CSVEWTGINEQFF.

The chain links TRBV9 to TRBJ2-3, with 8 bases aligning to TRBD2. Trimming cost V 4 bases and J 5 bases; bases outside gene matches: 15. This CDR3 has 17 amino acids. Germline CDR1 reads SGDLS; CDR2 reads YYNGEE. As DNA, the CDR3 is TGTGCCAGCAGCACCCCTTGGGGCGGGGGGCTTGGAGATACGCAGTATTTT. It specifies CASSTPWGGGLGDTQYF.

The rearrangement links TRBV7-2 to TRBJ1-1, with D maybe TRBD1 (6 bases). V was pared by 5 bases and J by 1 base, with 8 bases between. The CDR3 extends over 13 amino acids. Germline V gene lookup returns CDR1 SGHTA and CDR2 FQGNSA. The DNA of the CDR3 is TGTGCCAGCAGCCTGACAGGGAACACTGAAGCTTTCTTT. The encoded protein is CASSLTGNTEAFF. Looking up the rest from reference TRBV7-2 and TRBJ1-1 gives the full variable domain: GAGVSQSPSNKVTEKGKDVELRCDPISGHTALYWYRQSLGQGLEFLIYFQGNSAPDKSGLPSDRFSAERTGGSVSTLTIQRTQQEDSAVYLCASSLTGNTEAFFGQGTRLTVV.

V and J are TRBV9 and TRBJ1-5; weak D call: TRBD1 (6 bases). The V gene lost 4 bases and the J gene lost 3 bases, with 14 bases spanning the gap. The CDR3 sequence is 15 residues long. CDR1 is SGDLS, CDR2 YYNGEE, per germline. Written as DNA, the CDR3 is TGTGCCAGCAGCCCGGGTACAGGGTTCAATCAGCCCCAGCATTTT. The encoded protein is CASSPGTGFNQPQHF.

The chain carries TRBV11-2 and TRBJ1-2, with a tentative D call TRBD1 (6 bases). CDR3 length equals 17 residues. Germline V lookup: CDR1 SGHAT, CDR2 FQNNGV. V was shortened by 4 bases and J by 5 bases, with 23 bases between the two germline ends. CDR3 in DNA: TGTGCCAGCAGCTCGTACGGGACACGACTTGGGGCTTATGGCTACACCTTC. The encoded protein is CASSSYGTRLGAYGYTF.

The chain joins TRBV9 to TRBJ2-1; TRBD1 agrees at 7 bases. This CDR3 is built from 15 residues. J lost 5 bases, V lost 3 bases, and 8 bases had no gene match. Germline V gene lookup returns CDR1 SGDLS and CDR2 YYNGEE. This CDR3 is CASSEHRGRNNEQFF. The CDR3 DNA sequence: TGTGCCAGCAGCGAGCACAGGGGACGGAACAATGAGCAGTTCTTC.

The rearrangement joins TRBV28 to TRBJ2-1; TRBD1 agrees at 7 bases. Germline loops: CDR1 MDHEN, CDR2 SYDVKM. The CDR3 is made up of 15 amino acids. Trimming removed 6 bases from V and 4 bases from J; junction bases left unmatched: 9. As DNA, the CDR3 is TGTGCCAGCAGCTCGGACAGGATACCTTACAATGAGCAGTTCTTC. Translated: CASSSDRIPYNEQFF. Filled out from reference TRBV28 and TRBJ2-1, the complete variable domain reads DVKVTQSSRYLVKRTGEKVFLECVQDMDHENMFWYRQDPGLGLRLIYFSYDVKMKEKGDIPEGYSVSREKKERFSLILESASTNQTSMYLCASSSDRIPYNEQFFGPGTRLTVL.

The chain has TRBV7-3 and TRBJ1-1; weak D call: TRBD1 (6 bases). Trimming pared 8 bases from V and 4 bases from J, leaving 14 bases between. Germline V lookup: CDR1 SGHTA, CDR2 FQGTGA. The CDR3 runs 13 residues. The CDR3 sequence: CASRQDPATEAFF. CDR3 DNA sequence: TGTGCCAGCCGACAGGATCCGGCCACTGAAGCTTTCTTT.

The genes are TRBV4-3 and TRBJ2-3, with 11 bases matching TRBD2. Germline V gene lookup returns CDR1 LGHNA and CDR2 YSLEER. The CDR3 covers 15 residues. V shed 4 bases and J 4 bases; nucleotides not matched to a gene: 4. This CDR3 is CASSRNSGGADTQYF. The CDR3 DNA is TGCGCCAGCAGCCGGAATAGCGGGGGGGCAGATACGCAGTATTTT.

J is TRBJ2-3 and V is TRBV7-9, with 7 positions matching TRBD1. V lost 4 bases to trimming and J lost 0 bases; unmatched junction nucleotides: 7. In germline, CDR1 is SEHNR, CDR2 FQNEAQ (reference sequence). CDR3 length equals 16 residues. The CDR3 bases are TGTGCCAGCAGCTCTCTTTGGACAGGTAGCACAGATACGCAGTATTTT. As protein: CASSSLWTGSTDTQYF.

The chain uses TRBV4-3 and TRBJ2-1; 11 nucleotides align to TRBD1. J was trimmed by 5 bases and V by 0 bases; bases with no gene match: 9. The germline CDR1 and CDR2 sequences are LGHNA and YSLEER. The CDR3 is 18 residues long. The CDR3 nucleotides read TGCGCCAGCAGCCAAGATTTTGGGGGGACAGGGGGGGACAATGAGCAGTTCTTC. It specifies CASSQDFGGTGGDNEQFF.

The V and J genes are TRBV4-2 and TRBJ2-5, with 8 bases lining up with TRBD2. The CDR3 covers 16 residues. Per the germline V gene, CDR1 is LGHNA and CDR2 is YNFKEQ. The V gene end was trimmed by 1 base and the J gene end by 5 bases; junction bases not matched to a gene: 9. CDR3 in DNA: TGTGCCAGCAGCCAAGTTACGGGAGGGGTTGCGGAGACCCAGTACTTC. Its protein is CASSQVTGGVAETQYF.

This sequence joins TRBV7-3 and TRBJ2-1; tentative D call: TRBD1 (6 bases). The V and J ends lost 5 bases and 6 bases respectively, with 8 bases between them. This CDR3 region has 12 residues. From germline, CDR1 is SGHTA and CDR2 FQGTGA. CDR3 amino acids: CASSVQGNEQFF. CDR3 nucleotide sequence: TGTGCCAGCAGCGTACAGGGCAATGAGCAGTTCTTC. Full variable domain (missing parts from reference TRBV7-3 and TRBJ2-1): GAGVSQTPSNKVTEKGKYVELRCDPISGHTALYWYRQSLGQGPEFLIYFQGTGAADDSGLPNDRFFAVRPEGSVSTLKIQRTERGDSAVYLCASSVQGNEQFFGPGTRLTVL.

The chain uses TRBV7-2 and TRBJ2-3, with D perhaps matching TRBD2 (5 bases). Germline assignment: CDR1 SGHTA and CDR2 FQGNSA. The CDR3 runs 13 residues. V was trimmed by 3 bases and J by 8 bases, leaving 12 bases between them. The chain's CDR3 is CASSLVFGVTQYF. The CDR3 DNA reads TGTGCCAGCAGCTTGGTTTTCGGGGTTACGCAGTATTTT.